One T cell receptor (beta chain) is described in this entry. The data derive from a study of blood T cell repertoires in COVID-19. Turning to the study itself: The study drew acute and convalescent COVID-19 samples from the United States, Italy and Spain. Sources were T cells, B-cell-depleted T cells, or PBMCs; the material itself was cDNA or gDNA.

Original data processing: Amplifying reference gene primers gave estimates of nucleated cell counts. Data came from immunoSEQ multiplex PCR; TCRdb stores just in-frame clones and leaves some out. D and trimming come from the DNA, and the V and J calls and clone size come from that table. The sample has over 100,000 clones, 85% to 90% seen once. This CDR3 is 11 amino acids long. Germline V gene lookup returns CDR1 SQVTM and CDR2 ANQGSEA. V was cut by 4 bases and J by 3 bases, with 7 bases left in between. Sequencing was carried out using peripheral blood. This chain uses TRBV29-1 with TRBJ2-7, with a possible D match to TRBD1 (6 bases). The TCR comes from a man aged 60 to 75 with COVID-19, enrolled during active disease. CDR3 sequence reads: CSVGGGYEQYF. CDR3 DNA sequence: TGCAGCGTTGGAGGGGGCTACGAGCAGTACTTC.